The next 12 T cell receptor beta chains were all read from a single sample in a study of blood T cell repertoires in COVID-19 (TCRdb year 2020). Receptor amplification or capture employed the immunoSEQ multiplex PCR assay. The immuneACCESS repertoire file appears here via TCRdb, limited to in-frame rearrangements. These files lack a portion of the clones; in checked studies, under half of the deficit traces to unresolved V genes, and the cause of the others is not known. The sample contains 350,000 to 550,000 clones, 85% to 90% of them found a single time. 0.95% to 1.3% of the sample goes to the ten largest clones. Sequences were obtained from PBMCs or T cells enriched from blood (not recorded which). The receptors were gathered from a young man who had recovered from COVID-19.

The genes are TRBV18 and TRBJ1-4; the D gene is possibly TRBD1 (5 bases). The CDR3 is made up of 13 amino acids. Deletions cut 6 bases from V and 8 bases from J, with 13 bases between. Germline V lookup: CDR1 KGHSH, CDR2 LQKENI. Here the CDR3 reads CASSRANGEKLFF. The CDR3 DNA reads TGTGCCAGCTCCAGGGCCAATGGAGAAAAACTGTTTTTT. Looking up the rest from reference TRBV18 and TRBJ1-4 gives the full variable domain: NAGVMQNPRHLVRRRGQEARLRCSPMKGHSHVYWYRQLPEEGLKFMVYLQKENIIDESGMPKERFSAEFPKEGPSILRIQQVVRGDSAAYFCASSRANGEKLFFGSGTQLSVL.

Notes on this clone: A junction boundary mismatches the germline segment, possibly from a read error. The V gene is TRBV6-1, the J gene TRBJ2-7; D is perhaps TRBD2 (5 bases). The CDR3 contains 15 residues. Germline V CDR1 and CDR2: MNHNS, SASEGT. CDR3 coding DNA: TGTGCCAGCAGTGAAGCGCTCGTCGGGAACTACGTGCAGTACTTC. Translating gives CASSEALVGNYVQYF.

The chain employs TRBV5-1 and TRBJ1-2; D unclear. The CDR3 sequence is 12 residues long. Between the trimmed V and J ends, which lost 3 bases and 6 bases, there was a span of 9 bases. Germline CDR1 SGHRS, CDR2 YFSETQ. CDR3 sequence: CASSSDKHGYTF. The CDR3 coding sequence is TGCGCCAGCAGCTCCGACAAGCATGGCTACACCTTC.

This clone was seen more than once but under ten times. This chain connects TRBV10-3 to TRBJ1-1; no clear D. CDR3 length equals 13 residues. With 6 bases removed from V and 0 bases from J, the gap between germline ends came to 8 bases. CDR1 ENHRY and CDR2 SYGVKD come from the germline V gene. CDR3 region: CAISILMNTEAFF. CDR3 bases: TGTGCCATCAGCATACTTATGAACACTGAAGCTTTCTTT.

This sequence joins TRBV18 and TRBJ1-4; no clear D. The CDR3 is made up of 15 amino acids. V was cut by 0 bases and J by 7 bases, with 12 bases left in between. Germline CDR1 is KGHSH and CDR2 is LQKENI. Here the CDR3 reads CASSPPGGRSEKLFF. The CDR3 coding sequence is TGTGCCAGCTCACCACCCGGTGGGAGGAGTGAAAAACTGTTTTTT. Drawing the rest from reference TRBV18 and TRBJ1-4, the complete variable domain is NAGVMQNPRHLVRRRGQEARLRCSPMKGHSHVYWYRQLPEEGLKFMVYLQKENIIDESGMPKERFSAEFPKEGPSILRIQQVVRGDSAAYFCASSPPGGRSEKLFFGSGTQLSVL.

The V and J genes are TRBV7-2 and TRBJ1-2, with D perhaps matching TRBD1 (6 bases). Germline CDR1 and CDR2: SGHTA and FQGNSA. Trimming removed 5 bases at V and 5 bases at J, with 15 bases between. This CDR3 contains 14 residues. The CDR3 DNA reads as TGTGCCAGCAGCCCCTGGCCAGGGGTTTATGGCTACACCTTC. It is translated as CASSPWPGVYGYTF.

V is TRBV18 and J is TRBJ1-1; D uncertain. Germline assignment: CDR1 KGHSH and CDR2 LQKENI. There are 15 residues in the CDR3. V gave up 0 bases and J gave up 1 base, with 9 bases separating them. The CDR3 loop is CASSPPPGKNTEAFF. DNA of the CDR3: TGTGCCAGCTCACCACCGCCCGGGAAGAACACTGAAGCTTTCTTT.

J is TRBJ2-7 and V is TRBV10-2; D is unresolved. CDR3 length: 13 amino acids. V was pared by 2 bases and J by 6 bases, with 11 bases between. In germline, CDR1 is WSHSY, CDR2 SAAADI. CDR3 in DNA: TGCGCCAGCAGTGAGGCTCCTACCGGCGAGCAGTACTTC. This encodes CASSEAPTGEQYF.

This rearrangement joins TRBV3-1 (or the pseudogene TRBV3-2) to TRBJ2-1; 7 bases align to TRBD2. Germline CDR1 and CDR2: LGHDT and YNNKEL (reference sequence). Losses at the gene ends were 0 bases for V and 5 bases for J; bases not matched to a gene: 7. The CDR3 loop spans 16 amino acids. This CDR3 is CASSQERLAGNNEQFF. CDR3 bases: TGTGCCAGCAGCCAAGAAAGATTAGCGGGTAACAATGAGCAGTTCTTC.

V and J are TRBV5-3 and TRBJ2-7; D possibly corresponds to TRBD2 (5 bases). TRBV5-3 is filed as an ORF, its function uncertain. The CDR3 contains 14 residues. V was shortened by 1 base and J by 7 bases, with 15 bases between the two germline ends. As DNA, the CDR3 is TGTGCCAGAAGCTTGTGGCTAGCTTTGAGGGAGCAGTACTTC. Protein: CARSLWLALREQYF.

This chain uses TRBV7-9 with TRBJ2-5, with D maybe TRBD1 (5 bases). V lost 5 bases, J lost 5 bases, and 18 bases lay in between. The length of the CDR3 is 15 residues. CDR1 and CDR2 from the germline V gene are SEHNR and FQNEAQ (reference sequence). The CDR3 bases are TGTGCCAGCAGCCACCCCTTGACAGCTTTGGAGACCCAGTACTTC. Its protein is CASSHPLTALETQYF. Using reference TRBV7-9 and TRBJ2-5 for the parts outside the CDR3, the full variable domain is DTGVSQNPRHKITKRGQNVTFRCDPISEHNRLYWYRQTLGQGPEFLTYFQNEAQLEKSRLLSDRFSAERPKGSFSTLEIQRTEQGDSAMYLCASSHPLTALETQYFGPGTRLLVL.

This chain joins TRBV4-1 and TRBJ1-4; D unclear. This CDR3 region has 13 residues. The germline V gene has CDR1 MGHRA and CDR2 YSYEKL. V lost 3 bases and J lost 5, with 7 bases in between. The CDR3 DNA follows: TGCGCCAGCAGCCAGCACAGAAATGAAAAACTGTTTTTT. This gives the protein CASSQHRNEKLFF.